This T cell receptor beta chain was sequenced for a study of blood T cell repertoires in COVID-19. As for the study in general: The United States, Italy and Spain supplied acute and convalescent COVID-19 samples. In each case, the material was cDNA or gDNA derived from T cells, B-cell-depleted T cells, or PBMCs.

Methods used by the authors: Amplifying reference gene primers gave estimates of nucleated cell counts. Data came from immunoSEQ multiplex PCR; TCRdb stores just in-frame clones and leaves some out. That table furnishes V, J and clone size, whereas the DNA furnished D and trimming. Of some 150,000 clones detected, approximately 80% appear once; the ten largest clones hold 8% to 9.5%. CDR1 is SGHVS and CDR2 is FNYEAQ in the germline V gene. This CDR3 spans 16 amino acids. V was pared by 5 bases and J by 3 bases, with 6 bases of the junction left unmatched. Source material: peripheral blood. The sequence derives from an older woman with active or convalescent COVID-19. The chain combines TRBV7-6 with TRBJ2-3; 12 bases are shared with TRBD2. The DNA for the CDR3 is TGTGCCAGCAGCCACCAACTAGCGGGAGGTACAGATACGCAGTATTTT. This gives the protein CASSHQLAGGTDTQYF.